The TCR beta chain under discussion was sequenced for a study of blood T cell repertoires in COVID-19. Only in-frame clones appear in the TCRdb table, and some are missing; sequencing was by immunoSEQ multiplex PCR. This table holds about 110,000 clones, about 64% found once. Losses at the gene ends were 4 bases for V and 5 bases for J; bases not matched to a gene: 8. The CDR3 contains 14 residues. Per germline, CDR1 SGHRS and CDR2 YFSETQ. The chain recombines TRBV5-1 with TRBJ2-5, with 7 bases lining up with TRBD1. Sample: peripheral blood. The clonotype originates from a human donor with acute or convalescent COVID-19. The donor label of this sample is uncertain. The CDR3 sequence: CASSPRGRGETQYF. As DNA, the CDR3 is TGCGCCAGCAGCCCTCGAGGCAGGGGGGAGACCCAGTACTTC.